Below, 17 T cell receptor beta chains from the same sample are listed, as sequenced in a study of T cells expressing NK-cell markers. TCRdb re-called the 5' RACE reads; every CDR3 protein appears as one record, without DNA. Its clone listing holds around 280,000 distinct CDR3 sequences. What was sequenced was blood T cells: a sorted CD56 or NKG2C T cell subset, CD4+ or CD8+ T cells, or bulk PBMC T cells (not recorded which). These receptors all come from a man younger than 35 in good health.

The chain combines TRBV7-2 with TRBJ2-2; the D call of TRBD2 rests on TCRdb alone, since no DNA is present to check it. Germline V gives CDR1 SGHTA, CDR2 FQGNSA. The CDR3 extends over 16 amino acids. CDR3 sequence reads: CASSRAVGEGAGELFF.

The chain has TRBV5-1 and TRBJ2-6; TCRdb's assignment of TRBD1 cannot be checked, as there is no DNA. The CDR3 length is 20 residues. The germline CDR1 and CDR2 sequences are SGHRS and YFSETQ. The CDR3 loop is CASSLLRPGTGGSGANVLTF. Variable domain in full (rest from reference TRBV5-1 and TRBJ2-6): KAGVTQTPRYLIKTRGQQVTLSCSPISGHRSVSWYQQTPGQGLQFLFEYFSETQRNKGNFPGRFSGRQFSNSRSEMNVSTLELGDSALYLCASSLLRPGTGGSGANVLTFGAGSRLTVL.

The chain is built from TRBV10-3 and TRBJ2-1; TCRdb picks TRBD2, but there is no DNA to check that call. This CDR3 is built from 17 residues. Germline CDR1 is ENHRY and CDR2 is SYGVKD. This CDR3 reads CAISESKLGLGGNEQFF.

The chain has TRBV19 and TRBJ2-5; TCRdb's assignment of TRBD1 cannot be checked, as there is no DNA. This CDR3 has 14 residues. Germline lookup yields CDR1 LNHDA and CDR2 SQIVND (reference sequence). The CDR3 is CASSASGGWETQYF.

This chain links TRBV20-1 with TRBJ2-1; TCRdb proposes TRBD2, but this gene call is untestable without DNA. In germline, CDR1 is DFQATT, CDR2 SNEGSKA (reference sequence). This CDR3 has 16 amino acids. The CDR3: CSARTGTKRGVGEQFF.

The CDR3 loop reads CASSQGFRSEAFF. The V gene is TRBV4-3, the J gene TRBJ1-1. CDR3 length: 13 amino acids. Germline assignment: CDR1 LGHNA and CDR2 YSLEER.

The J gene is TRBJ1-2, the V gene TRBV11-2. This CDR3 is 12 amino acids long. Looked up from germline, CDR1 is SGHAT and CDR2 is FQNNGV. CDR3 residues: CASSTLRDGYTF.

The chain has TRBV5-5 and TRBJ2-5; there is no DNA to check the TCRdb D call of TRBD1. This CDR3 is 13 amino acids long. CDR1 SGHKS and CDR2 YYEKEE come from the germline V gene (reference sequence). This CDR3 reads CASSANYRETQYF.

This CDR3 is CASKSIGETQYF. The J gene is TRBJ2-5, the V gene TRBV12-3 or TRBV12-4. The CDR3 has 12 residues.

The rearrangement uses TRBV10-1 and TRBJ1-1. The CDR3 runs to 13 residues. Germline loops: CDR1 WNHNN, CDR2 SYGVQD (reference sequence). The CDR3 spells CASRDRTYTEAFF.

The CDR3 loop reads CASTLGRLAGGPRTGELFF. The V gene is TRBV7-2, the J gene TRBJ2-2; TCRdb calls TRBD2, which cannot be checked without DNA. CDR3 length: 19 amino acids. The V gene's germline CDR1 is SGHTA and CDR2 FQGNSA.

The gene calls are TRBV12-3 or TRBV12-4 and TRBJ2-7. The CDR3 runs to 14 residues. The CDR3 sequence is CASSLRQPTYEQYF.

V is TRBV29-1 and J is TRBJ2-3. This CDR3 spans 12 amino acids. Germline lookup yields CDR1 SQVTM and CDR2 ANQGSEA. The CDR3: CSAGLSTDTQYF.

The chain is built from TRBV11-1 and TRBJ2-7; with no DNA, the TCRdb D assignment of TRBD2 cannot be verified. Germline loops: CDR1 SGHAT, CDR2 FQDESV (reference sequence). CDR3 length: 13 amino acids. The CDR3 protein is CASSLDGSGEQYF.

The J gene is TRBJ2-5, the V gene TRBV7-9; TCRdb returns TRBD1, unconfirmable since there is no DNA. Germline V gene lookup returns CDR1 SEHNR and CDR2 FQNEAQ (reference sequence). The CDR3 runs to 15 residues. The CDR3 spells CASMTAGRHQETQYF.

The V and J genes are TRBV27 and TRBJ2-7; the TCRdb call, TRBD2, lacks DNA for checking. CDR3 length: 16 residues. Germline V CDR1 and CDR2: MNHEY, SMNVEV (reference sequence). The chain's CDR3 is CASSRNTGTSKGEQYF.

The chain has TRBV9 and TRBJ1-2; TCRdb gives TRBD1 as the D gene, but with no DNA this cannot be confirmed. Germline loops: CDR1 SGDLS, CDR2 YYNGEE. This CDR3 region has 14 residues. The CDR3 loop reads CASSMGGADYGYTF.